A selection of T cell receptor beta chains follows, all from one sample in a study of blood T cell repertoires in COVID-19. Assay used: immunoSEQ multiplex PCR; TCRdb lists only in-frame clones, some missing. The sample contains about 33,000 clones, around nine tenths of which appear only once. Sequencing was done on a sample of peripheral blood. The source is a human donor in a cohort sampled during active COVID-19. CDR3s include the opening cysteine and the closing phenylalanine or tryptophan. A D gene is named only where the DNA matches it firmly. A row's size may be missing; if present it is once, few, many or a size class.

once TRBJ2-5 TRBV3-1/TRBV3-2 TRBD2 CASSQDGEGKGETQYF TGTGCCAGCAGCCAAGATGGGGAGGGAAAGGGAGAGACCCAGTACTTC
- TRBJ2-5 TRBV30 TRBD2 CAWSDRLAAQETQYF TGTGCCTGGAGTGACCGACTAGCGGCCCAAGAGACCCAGTACTTC
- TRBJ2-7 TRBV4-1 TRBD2 CASSQRPAGGPADNEQYF TGCGCCAGCAGCCAGCGCCCAGCGGGAGGGCCCGCTGATAACGAGCAGTACTTC
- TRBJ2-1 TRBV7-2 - CASSLSVLGGNEQFF TGTGCCAGCAGCTTATCAGTACTAGGGGGAAACGAGCAGTTCTTC
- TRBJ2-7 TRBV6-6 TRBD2 CASSYGEGLKHEQYF TGTGCCAGCAGTTACGGGGAGGGCCTAAAACACGAGCAGTACTTC
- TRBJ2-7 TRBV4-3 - CASSQDTGRSYEQYF TGCGCCAGCAGCCAAGATACGGGGAGGTCCTACGAGCAGTACTTC
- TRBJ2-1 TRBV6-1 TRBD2 CASSEEAGGFNEQFF TGTGCCAGCAGTGAAGAGGCGGGAGGGTTCAATGAGCAGTTCTTC
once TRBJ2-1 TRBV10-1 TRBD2 CASSATSGGSYNEQFF TGCGCCAGCAGCGCGACTAGCGGGGGCTCCTACAATGAGCAGTTCTTC
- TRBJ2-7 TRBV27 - CASRSLGALYEQYF TGTGCCAGCAGGAGCCTAGGGGCGCTCTACGAGCAGTACTTC
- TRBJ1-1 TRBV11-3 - CATARQHNAEAFF TGTGCCACCGCGAGACAGCATAATGCTGAAGCTTTCTTT
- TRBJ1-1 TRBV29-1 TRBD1 CSVLDRTRNTEAFF TGCAGCGTCCTGGACAGGACGAGAAACACTGAAGCTTTCTTT
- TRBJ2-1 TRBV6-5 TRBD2 CASRGLAGGNNEQFF TGTGCCAGCAGGGGCCTAGCGGGAGGAAACAATGAGCAGTTCTTC
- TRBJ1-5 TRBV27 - CASRNRGLNQPQHF TGTGCCAGCAGGAACCGGGGATTAAATCAGCCCCAGCATTTT
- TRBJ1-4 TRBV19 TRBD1 CASTRTGVYEKLFF TGTGCCAGTACGCGGACAGGGGTCTATGAAAAACTGTTTTTT
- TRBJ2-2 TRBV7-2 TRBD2 CASSLGLAGGNTGELFF TGTGCCAGCAGCTTAGGACTAGCGGGAGGTAACACCGGGGAGCTGTTTTTT